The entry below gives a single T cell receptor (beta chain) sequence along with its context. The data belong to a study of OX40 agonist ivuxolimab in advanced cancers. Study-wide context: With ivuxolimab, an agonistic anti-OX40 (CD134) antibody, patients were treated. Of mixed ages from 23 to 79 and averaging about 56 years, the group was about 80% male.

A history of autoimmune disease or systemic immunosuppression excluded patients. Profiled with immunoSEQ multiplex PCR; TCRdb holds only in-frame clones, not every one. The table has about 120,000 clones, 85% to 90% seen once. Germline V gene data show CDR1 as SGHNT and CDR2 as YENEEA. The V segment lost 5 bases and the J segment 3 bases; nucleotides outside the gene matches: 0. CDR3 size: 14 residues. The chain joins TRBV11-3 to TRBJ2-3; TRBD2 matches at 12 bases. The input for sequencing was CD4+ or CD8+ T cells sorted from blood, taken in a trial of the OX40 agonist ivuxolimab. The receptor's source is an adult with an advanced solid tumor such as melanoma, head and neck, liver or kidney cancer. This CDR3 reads CASSLAGGTDTQYF. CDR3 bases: TGTGCCAGCAGCCTAGCGGGGGGGACAGATACGCAGTATTTT.